This T cell receptor beta chain came from a study of T cells in localized non-small cell lung cancer. Clones were sequenced by immunoSEQ multiplex PCR, and TCRdb holds only the in-frame ones, with some missing. The sample yields fewer than 3,000 clones, over 25% seen once. Whole-study results and caveats: Appearances in adjacent lung were noted for a median 57 of the top 100 tumor clones.

Germline-derived CDR1 and CDR2 are LNHDA and SQIVND (reference sequence). The CDR3 sequence is 15 residues long. The V and J ends lost 9 bases and 5 bases, in that order; junction bases with no gene match: 14. By sample share, this clone is medium-sized. No antigen is known for it. The chain employs TRBV19 and TRBJ1-2; TRBD1 aligns across 8 bases. The source was lung tumor tissue, collected before any cancer treatment. The receptor was isolated from a male donor at least 60 years old with stage II squamous cell lung carcinoma. The CDR3 spells CASTPSPGTGYGYTF. CDR3 nucleotides: TGTGCCAGCACACCCTCCCCCGGGACAGGTTATGGCTACACCTTC.